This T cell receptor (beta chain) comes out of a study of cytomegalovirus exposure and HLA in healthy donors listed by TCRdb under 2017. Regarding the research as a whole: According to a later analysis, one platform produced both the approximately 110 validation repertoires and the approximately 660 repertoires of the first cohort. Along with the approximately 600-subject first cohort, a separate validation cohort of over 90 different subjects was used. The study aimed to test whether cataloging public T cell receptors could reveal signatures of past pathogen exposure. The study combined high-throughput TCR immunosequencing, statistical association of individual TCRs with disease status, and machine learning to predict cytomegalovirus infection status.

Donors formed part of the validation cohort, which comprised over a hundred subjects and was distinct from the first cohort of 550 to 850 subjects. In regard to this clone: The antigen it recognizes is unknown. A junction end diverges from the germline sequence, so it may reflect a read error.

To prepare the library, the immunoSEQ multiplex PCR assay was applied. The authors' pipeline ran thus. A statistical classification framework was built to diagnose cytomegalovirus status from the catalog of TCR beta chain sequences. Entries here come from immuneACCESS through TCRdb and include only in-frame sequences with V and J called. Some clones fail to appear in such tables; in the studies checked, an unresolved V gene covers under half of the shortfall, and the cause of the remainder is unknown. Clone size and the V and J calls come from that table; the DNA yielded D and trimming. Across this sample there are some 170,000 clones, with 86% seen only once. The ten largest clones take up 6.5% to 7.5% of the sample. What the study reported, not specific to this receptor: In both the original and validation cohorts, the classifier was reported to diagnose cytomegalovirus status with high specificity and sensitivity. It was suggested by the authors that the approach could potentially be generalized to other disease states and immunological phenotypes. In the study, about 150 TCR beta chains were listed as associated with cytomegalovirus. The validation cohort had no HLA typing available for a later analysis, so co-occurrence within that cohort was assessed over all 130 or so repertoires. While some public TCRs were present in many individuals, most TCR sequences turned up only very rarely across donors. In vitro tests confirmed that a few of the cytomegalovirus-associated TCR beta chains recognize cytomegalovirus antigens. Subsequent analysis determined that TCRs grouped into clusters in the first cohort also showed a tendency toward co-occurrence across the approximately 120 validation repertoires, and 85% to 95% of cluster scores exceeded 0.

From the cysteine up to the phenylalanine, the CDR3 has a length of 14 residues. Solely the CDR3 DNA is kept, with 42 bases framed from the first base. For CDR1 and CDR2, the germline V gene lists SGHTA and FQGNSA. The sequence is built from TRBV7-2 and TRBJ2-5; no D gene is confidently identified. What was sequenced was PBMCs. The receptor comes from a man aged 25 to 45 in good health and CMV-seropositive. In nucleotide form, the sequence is TGTGCCAGCAGCAATCATGGGGTACAAGAAACCCAGTACTTC. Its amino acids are CASSNHGVQETQYF.